This T cell receptor beta chain was captured in a study of T-cell memory formation after mild COVID-19. Overall study: TCR clusters were largely donor specific.

TCRdb re-called the 5' RACE reads with MiXCR, one entry per CDR3 protein. The sample consists of roughly 130,000 distinct CDR3 sequences, roughly 6% of them appearing once. As concerns this clonotype: Its antigen is as yet unknown.

Looked up from germline, CDR1 is SQVTM and CDR2 is ANQGSEA. Unmatched junction bases numbered 12, after V lost 4 bases and J lost 1 base. The CDR3 length is 18 residues. Study findings and constraints: What remained unconfirmed was the SARS-CoV-2 specificity of second-wave clones peaking on day 37. Day 15 to 85 contractors were CD4/CD8 balanced; later expanders leaned CD4+.

Sequencing was done on a sample of PBMCs or a T cell subset sorted from them (not recorded which). The sequence was obtained from an adult woman who had mild COVID-19 (a few samples of this study predate the infection). Cell type and time point are not known. The rearrangement uses TRBV29-1 and TRBJ2-3, with 12 bases lining up with TRBD2. Written as DNA, the CDR3 is TGCAGCGTTGCGGCTAGCGGGAGGGCCCGGTGGGGCACAGATACGCAGTATTTT. Its translation is CSVAASGRARWGTDTQYF.